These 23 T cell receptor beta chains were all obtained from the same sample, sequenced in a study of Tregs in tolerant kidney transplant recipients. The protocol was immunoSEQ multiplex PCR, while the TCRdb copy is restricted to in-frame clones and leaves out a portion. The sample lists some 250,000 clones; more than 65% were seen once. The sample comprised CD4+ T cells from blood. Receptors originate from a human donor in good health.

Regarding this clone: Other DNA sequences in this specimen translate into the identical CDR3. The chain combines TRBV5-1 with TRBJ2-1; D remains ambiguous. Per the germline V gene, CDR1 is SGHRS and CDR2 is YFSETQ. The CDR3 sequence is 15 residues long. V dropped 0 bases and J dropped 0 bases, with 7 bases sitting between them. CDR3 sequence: CASSLGAGSYNEQFF. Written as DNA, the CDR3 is TGCGCCAGCAGCTTGGGGGCAGGCTCCTACAATGAGCAGTTCTTC.

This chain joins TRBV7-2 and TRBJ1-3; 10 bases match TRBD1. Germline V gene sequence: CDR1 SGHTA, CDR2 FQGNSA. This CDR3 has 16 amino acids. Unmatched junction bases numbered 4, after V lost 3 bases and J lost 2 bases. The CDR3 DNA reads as TGTGCCAGCAGCTTGACAGGGGGCCGGACTGGAAACACCATATATTTT. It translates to CASSLTGGRTGNTIYF.

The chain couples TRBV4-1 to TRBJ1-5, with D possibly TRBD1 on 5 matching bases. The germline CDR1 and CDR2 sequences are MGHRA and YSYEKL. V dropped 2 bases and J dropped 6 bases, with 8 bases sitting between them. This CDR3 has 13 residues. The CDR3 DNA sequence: TGCGCCAGCAGCCAAATTCAGGGTCAGCCCCAGCATTTT. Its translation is CASSQIQGQPQHF.

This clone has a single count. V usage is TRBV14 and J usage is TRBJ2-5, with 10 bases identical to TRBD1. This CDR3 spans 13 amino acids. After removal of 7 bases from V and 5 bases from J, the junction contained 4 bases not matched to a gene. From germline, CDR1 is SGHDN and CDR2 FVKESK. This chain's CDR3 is CASTRDRGETQYF. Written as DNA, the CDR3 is TGTGCCAGCACCAGGGACAGGGGTGAGACCCAGTACTTC.

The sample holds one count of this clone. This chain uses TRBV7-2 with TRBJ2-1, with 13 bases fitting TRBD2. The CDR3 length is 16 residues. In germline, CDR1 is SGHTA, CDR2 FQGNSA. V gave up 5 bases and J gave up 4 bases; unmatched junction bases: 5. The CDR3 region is CASSRTSGSVYNEQFF. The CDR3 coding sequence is TGTGCCAGCAGCCGGACTAGCGGGAGTGTTTACAATGAGCAGTTCTTC.

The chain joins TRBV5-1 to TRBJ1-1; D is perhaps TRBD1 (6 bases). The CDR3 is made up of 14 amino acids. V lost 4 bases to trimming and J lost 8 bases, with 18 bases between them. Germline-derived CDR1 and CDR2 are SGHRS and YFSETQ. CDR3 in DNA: TGCGCCAGCAGCCTGGCCCCCCAGGGGAGAGAAGCTTTCTTT. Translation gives CASSLAPQGREAFF.

The CDR3 spells CASSLAQGGGYTF. CDR3 nucleotides: TGTGCCAGCAGCTTGGCCCAGGGAGGGGGCTACACCTTC. The rearrangement links TRBV5-4 to TRBJ1-2, with D possibly matching TRBD1 (5 bases). The V end lost 0 bases, the J end lost 8 bases, and 11 bases lay between the germline ends. The CDR3 runs 13 residues. Germline V gives CDR1 SGHNT, CDR2 YYREEE (reference sequence).

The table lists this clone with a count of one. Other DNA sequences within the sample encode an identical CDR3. CDR3 nucleotides: TGTGCCAGCAGCGTAGGGTCGAAGAACACTGAAGCTTTCTTT. Its protein product is CASSVGSKNTEAFF. The chain links TRBV9 to TRBJ1-1, with unresolved D. V lost 0 bases to trimming and J lost 1 base, with 7 bases between them. The CDR3 runs to 14 residues. Germline-derived CDR1 and CDR2 are SGDLS and YYNGEE.

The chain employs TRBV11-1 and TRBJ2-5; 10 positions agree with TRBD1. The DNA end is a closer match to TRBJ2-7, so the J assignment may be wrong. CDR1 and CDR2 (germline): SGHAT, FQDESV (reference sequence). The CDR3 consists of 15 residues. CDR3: CASSPLDRGGYEQYF. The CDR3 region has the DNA TGTGCCAGCAGCCCCCTGGACAGGGGGGGCTACGAGCAGTACTTC.

The CDR3 loop is CASSLGGAQPQHF. The CDR3, as DNA: TGTGCCAGCAGCTTAGGTGGGGCTCAGCCCCAGCATTTT. The chain is built from TRBV7-9 and TRBJ1-5; a possible D gene is TRBD1 (5 bases). The V and J ends lost 1 base and 6 bases respectively, with 7 bases between them. Germline V gene sequence: CDR1 SEHNR, CDR2 FQNEAQ (reference sequence). This CDR3 is built from 13 residues.

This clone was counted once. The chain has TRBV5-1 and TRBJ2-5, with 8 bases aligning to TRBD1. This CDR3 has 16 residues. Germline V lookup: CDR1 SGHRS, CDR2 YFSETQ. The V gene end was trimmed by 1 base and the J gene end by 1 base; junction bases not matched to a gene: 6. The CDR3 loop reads CASSLRGRGLQETQYF. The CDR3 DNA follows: TGCGCCAGCAGCTTGAGGGGCAGGGGGCTCCAAGAGACCCAGTACTTC.

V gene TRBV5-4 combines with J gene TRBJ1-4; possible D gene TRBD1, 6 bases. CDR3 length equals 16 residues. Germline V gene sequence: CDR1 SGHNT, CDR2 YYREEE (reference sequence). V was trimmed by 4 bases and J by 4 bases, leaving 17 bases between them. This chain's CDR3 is CASSRQGSGDNEKLFF. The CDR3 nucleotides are TGTGCCAGCAGCCGTCAGGGCTCAGGGGATAATGAAAAACTGTTTTTT.

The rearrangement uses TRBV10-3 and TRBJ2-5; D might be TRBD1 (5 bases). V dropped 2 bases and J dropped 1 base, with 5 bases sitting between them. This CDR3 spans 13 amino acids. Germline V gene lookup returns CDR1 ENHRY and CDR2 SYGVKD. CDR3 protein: CAISERGQETQYF. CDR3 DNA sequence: TGTGCCATCAGTGAGAGGGGCCAAGAGACCCAGTACTTC.

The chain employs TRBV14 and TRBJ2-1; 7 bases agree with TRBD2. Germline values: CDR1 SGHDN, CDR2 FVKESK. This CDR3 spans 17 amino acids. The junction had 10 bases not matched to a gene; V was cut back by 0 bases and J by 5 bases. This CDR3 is CASSQEAGRTPHNEQFF. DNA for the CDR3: TGTGCCAGCAGCCAAGAGGCCGGGAGGACCCCCCACAATGAGCAGTTCTTC.

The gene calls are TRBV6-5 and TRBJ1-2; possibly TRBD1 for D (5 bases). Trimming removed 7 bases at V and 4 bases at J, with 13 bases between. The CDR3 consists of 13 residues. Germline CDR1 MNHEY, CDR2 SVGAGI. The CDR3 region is CASTERGGYGYTF. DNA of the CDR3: TGTGCCAGCACCGAACGGGGGGGCTATGGCTACACCTTC.

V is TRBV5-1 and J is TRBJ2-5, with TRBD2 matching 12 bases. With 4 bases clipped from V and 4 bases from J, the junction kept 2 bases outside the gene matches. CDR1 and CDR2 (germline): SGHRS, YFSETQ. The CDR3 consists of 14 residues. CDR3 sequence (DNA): TGCGCCAGCAGCGGGACTAGCGGGCCAGAGACCCAGTACTTC. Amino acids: CASSGTSGPETQYF. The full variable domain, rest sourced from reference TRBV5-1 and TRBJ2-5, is KAGVTQTPRYLIKTRGQQVTLSCSPISGHRSVSWYQQTPGQGLQFLFEYFSETQRNKGNFPGRFSGRQFSNSRSEMNVSTLELGDSALYLCASSGTSGPETQYFGPGTRLLVL.

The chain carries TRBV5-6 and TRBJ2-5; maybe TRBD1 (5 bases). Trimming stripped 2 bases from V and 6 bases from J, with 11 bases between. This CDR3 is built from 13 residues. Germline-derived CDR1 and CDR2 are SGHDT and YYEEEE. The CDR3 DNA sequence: TGTGCCAGCAGCTTTGGTCCAGGGAAGACCCAGTACTTC. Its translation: CASSFGPGKTQYF.

CDR3 DNA: TGTGCCAGCAGCTCTCCCACCGGGGAGCTGTTTTTT. This gives the protein CASSSPTGELFF. The chain uses TRBV11-3 and TRBJ2-2; D not resolved. The germline V gene has CDR1 SGHNT and CDR2 YENEEA. V was pared by 4 bases and J by 4 bases, with 4 bases between. This CDR3 spans 12 amino acids.

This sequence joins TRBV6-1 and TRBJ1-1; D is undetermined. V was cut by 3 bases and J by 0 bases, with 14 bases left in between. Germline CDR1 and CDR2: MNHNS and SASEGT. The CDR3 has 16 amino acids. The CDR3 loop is CASSDPGGVMNTEAFF. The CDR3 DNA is TGTGCCAGCAGTGACCCCGGAGGAGTTATGAACACTGAAGCTTTCTTT.

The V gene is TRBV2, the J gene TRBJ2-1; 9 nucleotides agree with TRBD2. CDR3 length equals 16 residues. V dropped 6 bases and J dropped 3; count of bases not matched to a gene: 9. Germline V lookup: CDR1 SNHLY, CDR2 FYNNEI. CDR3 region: CASSAPLAGYYNEQFF. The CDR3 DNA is TGTGCCAGCAGCGCCCCACTAGCGGGTTACTACAATGAGCAGTTCTTC.

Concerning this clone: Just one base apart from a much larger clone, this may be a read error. CDR3 sequence reads: CASSFARETQYF. For the CDR3, the DNA is TGTGCCAGCAGCTTTGCACGGGAGACCCAGTACTTC. The rearrangement uses TRBV5-4 and TRBJ2-5; D not certain. The V end lost 2 bases, the J end lost 5 bases, and 7 bases lay between the germline ends. Germline CDR1 SGHNT, CDR2 YYREEE (reference sequence). CDR3 length: 12 amino acids. The variable domain in full, with the rest retrieved from reference TRBV5-4 and TRBJ2-5, is ETGVTQSPTHLIKTRGQQVTLRCSSQSGHNTVSWYQQALGQGPQFIFQYYREEENGRGNFPPRFSGLQFPNYSSELNVNALELDDSALYLCASSFARETQYFGPGTRLLVL.

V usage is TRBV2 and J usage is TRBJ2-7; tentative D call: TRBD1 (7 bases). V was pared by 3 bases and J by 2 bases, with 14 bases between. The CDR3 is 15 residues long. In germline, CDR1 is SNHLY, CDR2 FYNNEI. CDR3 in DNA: TGTGCCAGCAGTGACGGAGGGGGCGCGCCCTACGAGCAGTACTTC. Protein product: CASSDGGGAPYEQYF.

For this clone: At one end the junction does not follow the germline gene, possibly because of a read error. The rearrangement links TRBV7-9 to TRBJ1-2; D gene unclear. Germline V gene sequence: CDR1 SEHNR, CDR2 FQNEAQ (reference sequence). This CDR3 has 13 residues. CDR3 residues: CASSVDGNDGYTF. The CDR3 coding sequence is TGTGCCAGCAGCGTGGACGGTAACGATGGCTACACCTTC.